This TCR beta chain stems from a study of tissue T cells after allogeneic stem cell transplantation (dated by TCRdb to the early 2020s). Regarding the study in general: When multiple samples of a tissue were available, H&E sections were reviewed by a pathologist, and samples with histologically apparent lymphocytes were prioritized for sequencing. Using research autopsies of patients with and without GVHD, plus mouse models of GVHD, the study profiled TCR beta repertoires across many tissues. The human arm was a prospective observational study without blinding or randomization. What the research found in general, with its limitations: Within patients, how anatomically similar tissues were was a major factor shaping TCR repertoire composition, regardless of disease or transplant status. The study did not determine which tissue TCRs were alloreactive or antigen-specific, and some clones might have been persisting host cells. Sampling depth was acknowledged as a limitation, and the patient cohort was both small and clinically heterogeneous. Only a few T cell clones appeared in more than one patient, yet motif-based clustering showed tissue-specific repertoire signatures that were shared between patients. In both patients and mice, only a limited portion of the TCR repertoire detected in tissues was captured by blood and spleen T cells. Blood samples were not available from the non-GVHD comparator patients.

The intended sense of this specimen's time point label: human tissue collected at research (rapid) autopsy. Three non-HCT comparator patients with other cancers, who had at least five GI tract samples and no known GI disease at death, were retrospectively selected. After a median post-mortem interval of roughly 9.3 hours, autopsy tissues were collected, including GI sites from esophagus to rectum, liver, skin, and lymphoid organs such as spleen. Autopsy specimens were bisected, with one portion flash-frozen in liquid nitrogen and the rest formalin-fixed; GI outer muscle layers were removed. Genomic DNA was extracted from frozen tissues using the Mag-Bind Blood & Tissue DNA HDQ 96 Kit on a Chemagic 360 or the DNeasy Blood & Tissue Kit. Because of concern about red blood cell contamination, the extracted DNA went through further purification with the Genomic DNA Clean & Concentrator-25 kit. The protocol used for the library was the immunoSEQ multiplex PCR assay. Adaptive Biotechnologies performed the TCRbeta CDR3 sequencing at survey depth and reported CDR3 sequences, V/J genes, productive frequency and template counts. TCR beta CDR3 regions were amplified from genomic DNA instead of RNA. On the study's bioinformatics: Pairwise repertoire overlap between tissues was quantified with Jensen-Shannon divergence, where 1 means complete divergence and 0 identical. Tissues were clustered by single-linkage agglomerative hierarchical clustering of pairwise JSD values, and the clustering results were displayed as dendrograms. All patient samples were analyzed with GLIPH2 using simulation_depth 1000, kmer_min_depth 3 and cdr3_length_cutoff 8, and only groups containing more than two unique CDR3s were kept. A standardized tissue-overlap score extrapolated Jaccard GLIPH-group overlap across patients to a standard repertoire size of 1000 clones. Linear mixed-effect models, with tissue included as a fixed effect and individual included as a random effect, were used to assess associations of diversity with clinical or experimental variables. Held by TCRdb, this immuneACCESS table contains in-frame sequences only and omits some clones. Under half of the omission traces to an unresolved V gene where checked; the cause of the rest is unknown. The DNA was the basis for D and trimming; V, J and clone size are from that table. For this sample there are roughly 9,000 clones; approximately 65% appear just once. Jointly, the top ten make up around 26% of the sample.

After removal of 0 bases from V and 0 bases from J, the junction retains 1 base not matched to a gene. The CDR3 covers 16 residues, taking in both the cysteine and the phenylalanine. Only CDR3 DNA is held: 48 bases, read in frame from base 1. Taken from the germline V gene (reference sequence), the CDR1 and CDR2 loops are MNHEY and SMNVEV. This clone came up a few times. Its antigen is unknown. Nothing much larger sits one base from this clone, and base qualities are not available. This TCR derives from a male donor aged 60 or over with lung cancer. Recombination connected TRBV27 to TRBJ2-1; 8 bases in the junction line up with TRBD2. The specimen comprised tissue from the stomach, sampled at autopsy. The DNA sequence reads TGTGCCAGCAGTTTATCTGGGACTAGCTCCTACAATGAGCAGTTCTTC. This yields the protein CASSLSGTSSYNEQFF.